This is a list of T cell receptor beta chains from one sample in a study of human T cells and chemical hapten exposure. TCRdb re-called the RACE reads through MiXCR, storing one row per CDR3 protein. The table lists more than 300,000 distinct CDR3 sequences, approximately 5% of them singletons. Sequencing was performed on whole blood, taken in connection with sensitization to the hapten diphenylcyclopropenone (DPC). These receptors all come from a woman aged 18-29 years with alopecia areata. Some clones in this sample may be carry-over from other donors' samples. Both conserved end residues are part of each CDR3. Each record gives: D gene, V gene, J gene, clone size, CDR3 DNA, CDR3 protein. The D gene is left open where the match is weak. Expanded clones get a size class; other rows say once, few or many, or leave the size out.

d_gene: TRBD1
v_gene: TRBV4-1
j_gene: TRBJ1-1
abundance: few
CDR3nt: TGCGCCAGCAGCTCGGACAGGGTCATTCGCACTGAAGCTTTCTTT
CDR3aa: CASSSDRVIRTEAFF

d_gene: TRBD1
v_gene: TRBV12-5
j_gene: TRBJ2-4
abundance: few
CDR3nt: TGTGCTAGTGCCCCGACGCAGGGGGTGGTTCAGTACTTC
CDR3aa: CASAPTQGVVQYF

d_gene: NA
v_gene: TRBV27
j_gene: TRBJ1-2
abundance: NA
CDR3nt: TGTGCCAGCAGTGCCAGGGAGGAGACTGGCTACACCTTC
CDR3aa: CASSAREETGYTF

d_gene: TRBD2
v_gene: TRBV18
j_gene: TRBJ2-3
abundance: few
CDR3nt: TGTGCCAGCTCACCACCGAGTAGCGGGACTTCGAGGACGCAGTATTTT
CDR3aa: CASSPPSSGTSRTQYF

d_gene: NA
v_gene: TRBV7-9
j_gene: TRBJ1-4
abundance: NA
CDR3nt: TGTGCCAGCAGTAAAAGGGGGGGCGAATTTGGTGAAAAACTGTTTTTT
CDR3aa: CASSKRGGEFGEKLFF

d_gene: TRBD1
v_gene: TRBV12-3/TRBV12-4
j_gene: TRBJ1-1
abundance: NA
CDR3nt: TGTGCCAGCACAGACAGGGCCATGAACACTGAAGCTTTCTTT
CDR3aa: CASTDRAMNTEAFF

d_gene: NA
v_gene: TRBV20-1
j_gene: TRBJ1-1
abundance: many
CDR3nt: TGCAGTGCCCTCCGTCACACAAGCCATGAAGCTTTCTTT
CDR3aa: CSALRHTSHEAFF

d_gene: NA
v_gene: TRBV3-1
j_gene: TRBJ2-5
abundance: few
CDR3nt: TGTGCCAGCAGCCAATATTACTCGCGGGGACGGGAGACCCAGTACTTC
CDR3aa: CASSQYYSRGRETQYF

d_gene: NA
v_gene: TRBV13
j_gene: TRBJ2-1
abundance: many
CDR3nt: TGTGCCAGCAGCTTAGCCGTGGCCAATGAGCAGTTCTTC
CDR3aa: CASSLAVANEQFF

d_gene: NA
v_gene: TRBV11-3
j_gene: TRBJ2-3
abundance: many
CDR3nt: TGTGCCAGCAGCACACGACTCACAGATACGCAGTATTTT
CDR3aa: CASSTRLTDTQYF

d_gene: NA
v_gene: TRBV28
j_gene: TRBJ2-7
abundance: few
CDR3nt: TGTGCCAGCACTGGGTCGCTGTACGAGCAGTACTTC
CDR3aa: CASTGSLYEQYF

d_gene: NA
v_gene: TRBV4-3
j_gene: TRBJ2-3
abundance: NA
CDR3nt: TGCGCCAGCAGCCAAGAACTAGCTTATACCCCAGATACGCAGTATTTT
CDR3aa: CASSQELAYTPDTQYF

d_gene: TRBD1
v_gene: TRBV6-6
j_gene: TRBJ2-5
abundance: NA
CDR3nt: TGTGCCAGCAATGACCGACAGGGCCGGGAGACCCAGTACTTC
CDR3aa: CASNDRQGRETQYF

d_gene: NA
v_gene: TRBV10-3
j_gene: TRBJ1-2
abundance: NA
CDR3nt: TGTGCCATCGGAAAACAGGAACCAGCTAACTATGGCTACACCTTC
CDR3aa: CAIGKQEPANYGYTF

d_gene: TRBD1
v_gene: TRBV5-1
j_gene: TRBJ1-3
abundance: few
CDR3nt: TGCGCCAGCAGCTTGGTAACAGGGGCAGGAAACACCATATATTTT
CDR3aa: CASSLVTGAGNTIYF

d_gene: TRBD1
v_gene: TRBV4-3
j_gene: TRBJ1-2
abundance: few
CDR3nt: TGCGCCAGCAGCCCCGGGACAGGGGTTAACTATGGCTACACCTTC
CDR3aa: CASSPGTGVNYGYTF

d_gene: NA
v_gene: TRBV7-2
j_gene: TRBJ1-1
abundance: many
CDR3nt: TGTGCCAGCAGCTCGCTTTGGGTCAGTTACACTGAAGCTTTCTTT
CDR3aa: CASSSLWVSYTEAFF

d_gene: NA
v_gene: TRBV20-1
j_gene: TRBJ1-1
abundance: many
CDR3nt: TGCAGTGCTAGAGACGGGGCAGGGAGGAACACTGAAGCTTTCTTT
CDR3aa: CSARDGAGRNTEAFF

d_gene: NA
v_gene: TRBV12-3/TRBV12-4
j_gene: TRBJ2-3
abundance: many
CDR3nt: TGTGCCAGCAAAGCCGGACGGGGGCCTAACACAGATACGCAGTATTTT
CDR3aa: CASKAGRGPNTDTQYF

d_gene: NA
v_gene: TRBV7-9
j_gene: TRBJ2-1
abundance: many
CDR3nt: TGTGCCAGCAGCCCGGTCGGGGCATCCGAGCAGTTCTTC
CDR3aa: CASSPVGASEQFF

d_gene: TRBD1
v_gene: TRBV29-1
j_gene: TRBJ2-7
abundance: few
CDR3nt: TGCAGCGTCTCACAGGGGTCCGGCTACGAGCAGTACTTC
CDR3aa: CSVSQGSGYEQYF

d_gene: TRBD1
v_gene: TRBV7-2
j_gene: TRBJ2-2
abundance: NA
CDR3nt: TGTGCCAGCAGTCGCAGAGGGACAGACAACACCGGGGAGCTGTTTTTT
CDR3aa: CASSRRGTDNTGELFF

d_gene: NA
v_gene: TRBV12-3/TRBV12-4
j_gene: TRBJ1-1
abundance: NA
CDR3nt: TGTGCCAGCAGTTTGGAACAGGGAAGGGTGGACACTGAAGCTTTCTTT
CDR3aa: CASSLEQGRVDTEAFF

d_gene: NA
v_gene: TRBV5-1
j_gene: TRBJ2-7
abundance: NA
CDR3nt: TGCGCCAGCAGCTCAAGGACAGTTTTCGACGAGCAGTACTTC
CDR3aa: CASSSRTVFDEQYF

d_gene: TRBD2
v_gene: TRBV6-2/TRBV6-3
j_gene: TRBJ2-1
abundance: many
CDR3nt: TGTGCCAGCAGGCGGGACTCCGGGGGGGAGTTCTTC
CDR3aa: CASRRDSGGEFF

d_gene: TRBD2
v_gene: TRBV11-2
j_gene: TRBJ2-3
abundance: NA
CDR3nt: TGTGCCAGCAGTCCAGCGGGGGCCAAGGGTGGTACGCAGTATTTT
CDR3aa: CASSPAGAKGGTQYF

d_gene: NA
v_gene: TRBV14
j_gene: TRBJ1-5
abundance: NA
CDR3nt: TGTGCCAGCAGCCCCTGGCCCCAGCATTTT
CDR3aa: CASSPWPQHF

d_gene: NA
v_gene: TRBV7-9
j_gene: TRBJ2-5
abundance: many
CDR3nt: TGTGCCAGCAGCCAGTACCGGGGCGAAAAAGAGACCCAGTACTTC
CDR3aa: CASSQYRGEKETQYF

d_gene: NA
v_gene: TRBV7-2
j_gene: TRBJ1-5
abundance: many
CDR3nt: TGTGCCAGCAGCTTAAAGGGAAGCCAGCCCCAGCATTTT
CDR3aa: CASSLKGSQPQHF

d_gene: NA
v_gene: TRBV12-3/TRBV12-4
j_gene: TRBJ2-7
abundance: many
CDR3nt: TGTGCCAGCAGTTTGGGAAGTAACAGGGCGGACGAGCAGTACTTC
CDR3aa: CASSLGSNRADEQYF

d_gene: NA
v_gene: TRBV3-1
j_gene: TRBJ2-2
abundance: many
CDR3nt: TGTGCCAGCAGCCAAGGAGGGTATCCAGGGGAGCTGTTTTTT
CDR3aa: CASSQGGYPGELFF

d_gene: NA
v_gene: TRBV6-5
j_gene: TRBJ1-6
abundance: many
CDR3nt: TGTGCCAGCAGCCGAACAGGGAATTCATATAATTCACCCCTCCACTTT
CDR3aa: CASSRTGNSYNSPLHF

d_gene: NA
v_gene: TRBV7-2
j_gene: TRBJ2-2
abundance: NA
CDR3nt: TGTGCCAGCACGCAACAGGAGGGCACCGGGGAGCTGTTTTTT
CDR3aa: CASTQQEGTGELFF

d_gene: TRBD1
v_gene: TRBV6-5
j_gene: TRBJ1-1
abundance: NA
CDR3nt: TGTGCCAGCAGTTACGTGGGGACAGGGAACACTGAAGCTTTCTTT
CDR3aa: CASSYVGTGNTEAFF

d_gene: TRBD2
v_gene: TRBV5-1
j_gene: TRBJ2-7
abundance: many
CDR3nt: TGCGCCAGCAGCGCGGTAGCGGGGGCGACCTCCTACGAGCAGTACTTC
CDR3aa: CASSAVAGATSYEQYF

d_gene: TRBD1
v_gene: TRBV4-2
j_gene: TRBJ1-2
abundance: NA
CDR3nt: TGTGCCAGCAGCCAGGCCGGACAGGGAGGGGATGGCTACACCTTC
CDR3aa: CASSQAGQGGDGYTF

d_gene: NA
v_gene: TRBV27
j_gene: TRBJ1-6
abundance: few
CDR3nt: TGTGCCAGCAGTCCCCTGACAGGCAGCTCCTATAATTCACCCCTCCACTTT
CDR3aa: CASSPLTGSSYNSPLHF

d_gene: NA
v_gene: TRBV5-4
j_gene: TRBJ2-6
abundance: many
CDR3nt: TGTGCCAGCAGCTTAGATGGCTCTGGGGCCAACGTCCTGACTTTC
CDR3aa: CASSLDGSGANVLTF

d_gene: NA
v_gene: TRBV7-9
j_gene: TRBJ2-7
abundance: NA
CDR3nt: TGTGCCAGCAGCTTAGCGGCAGGGCCCGACGAGCAGTACTTC
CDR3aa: CASSLAAGPDEQYF

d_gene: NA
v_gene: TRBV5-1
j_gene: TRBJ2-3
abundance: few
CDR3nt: TGCGCCAGCAGCTTGGATCGGGGTATGAGGAAAGATACGCAGTATTTT
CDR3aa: CASSLDRGMRKDTQYF

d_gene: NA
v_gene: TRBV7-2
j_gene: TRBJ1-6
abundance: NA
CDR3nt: TGTGCCAGCAGCTTAAGCCTGGCTCCTAATTCACCCCTCCACTTT
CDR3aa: CASSLSLAPNSPLHF

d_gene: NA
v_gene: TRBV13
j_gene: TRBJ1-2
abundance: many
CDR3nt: TGTGCCAGCAGGTGGAGACAGTCCAACTATGGCTACACCTTC
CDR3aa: CASRWRQSNYGYTF

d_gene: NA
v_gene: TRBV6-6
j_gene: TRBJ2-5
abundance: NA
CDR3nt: TGTGCCAGTAAGCCGGGGAGCCAAGAGACCCAGTACTTC
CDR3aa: CASKPGSQETQYF

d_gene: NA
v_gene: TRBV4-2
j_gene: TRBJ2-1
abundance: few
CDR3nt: TGTGCCAGCAGCCCCGGACGGGGAATGTACAATGAGCAGTTCTTC
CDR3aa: CASSPGRGMYNEQFF